This T cell receptor (beta chain) was documented in a study of memory CD4+ T cells and cytomegalovirus serostatus. Notes on the study in general: About 40% of the roughly 150 known CMV-associated TCRbeta sequences appeared in CD4+ memory. The CMV-associated TCR signature appears largely within the CD4+ memory repertoire.

The protocol was immunoSEQ multiplex PCR, while the TCRdb copy is restricted to in-frame clones and leaves out a portion. Among approximately 47,000 clones listed, approximately 78% were seen once. Of note for this clone: Antigen unknown.

CDR1 is SGHRS, CDR2 YFSETQ, per germline. The CDR3 consists of 15 residues. V lost 0 bases to trimming and J lost 3 bases; unmatched junction nucleotides: 2. Single viable CD3+CD4+CD8-CD45RO+ cells were sorted as the memory CD4+ T cells. Total CD4+ T cells were enriched by CD4 positive selection. Sequenced input: memory CD4+ T cells from blood. The chain has TRBV5-1 and TRBJ2-7; 11 bases align to TRBD1. This TCR derives from an adult in good health and CMV-seronegative. The CDR3 is CASSLDGTGGYEQYF. CDR3 coding DNA: TGCGCCAGCAGCTTGGATGGGACAGGGGGCTACGAGCAGTACTTC.